This TCR beta chain derives from a study of cytomegalovirus exposure and HLA in healthy donors. V lost 1 base and J lost 3; bases outside the gene matches: 6. This CDR3 has 16 residues. Germline-derived CDR1 and CDR2 are SGHDT and YYEEEE. The study, taken as a whole, reports: Earlier findings revealed that most TCR beta V segments proved productive either about 87% or about 30% of the time. 16,951 TCR beta sequences were associated with HLA alleles at 0.05 false discovery rate in a later analysis. The CMV antigen specificity of a few CMV-associated chains was confirmed through in vitro analysis. Association of a missense DCLRE1C variant with TCR beta V- and J-gene trimming was reported in a later analysis.

Primers: 60 Vbeta forward and 13 Jbeta reverse. Here immunoSEQ multiplex PCR was the method, and the copy in TCRdb shows in-frame clones only, minus some. This table has 150,000 to 200,000 clones, 81% appearing once. About this clone: The antigen is unknown.

The chain has TRBV5-6 and TRBJ2-2, with 7 bases fitting TRBD2. This sequence was found in a man younger than 35 in good health and CMV-seronegative. The sequencing sample was made of PBMCs. The CDR3 sequence is CASSLQRGRYTGELFF. DNA for the CDR3: TGTGCCAGCAGCTTGCAGCGCGGGAGATACACCGGGGAGCTGTTTTTT.